The 27 T cell receptor beta chains below all came from one sample that was sequenced in a study of blood T cells in healthy people across ages. Combining a sample-barcoded 5' primer with a J-beta primer mix, a second PCR ran for roughly 7 to 12 cycles. TCRdb ran MiXCR on the 5' RACE reads and lists one entry per CDR3 protein. The profile shows more than 700,000 distinct CDR3 sequences, around half of them singletons. Sequencing used blood. The origin of the receptors is an elderly man in good health.

V and J are TRBV15 and TRBJ2-5; 11 bases fit TRBD2. There are 16 residues in the CDR3. The V gene's germline CDR1 is LNHNV and CDR2 YYDKDF (reference sequence). The trim removed 2 bases at V and 4 bases at J, leaving 6 bases unmatched. CDR3 sequence (DNA): TGTGCCACCAGCAGAAGACTAGCGGGAACTGGAGAGACCCAGTACTTC. This codes for CATSRRLAGTGETQYF.

This clonotype was seen more than once but under ten times. The genes are TRBV20-1 and TRBJ2-5; D is possibly TRBD1 or TRBD2 (5 bases each). With 5 bases removed from V and 4 bases from J, the gap between germline ends came to 14 bases. Germline-derived CDR1 and CDR2 are DFQATT and SNEGSKA (reference sequence). CDR3 size: 13 residues. CDR3 DNA: TGCAGTGCTGGGGACCCCAAGGGAGAGACCCAGTACTTC. Protein: CSAGDPKGETQYF.

J is TRBJ2-7 and V is TRBV20-1; maybe TRBD1 (6 bases). Germline V gene data show CDR1 as DFQATT and CDR2 as SNEGSKA (reference sequence). The CDR3 has 11 residues. Here the CDR3 reads CRGANAYEQYF. CDR3 nucleotide sequence: TGCAGGGGGGCGAACGCCTACGAGCAGTACTTC.

V and J are TRBV5-1 and TRBJ2-5, with D possibly matching TRBD2 (6 bases). The end of the DNA fits TRBJ2-7 better, so the J call may be wrong. Germline assignment: CDR1 SGHRS and CDR2 YFSETQ. There are 15 residues in the CDR3. As DNA, the CDR3 is TGCGCCAGCAGCTTGGAGGCTAGCGTCTCCTACGAGCAGTACTTC. Translating it yields CASSLEASVSYEQYF.

CDR3 DNA sequence: TGTGCCAGCAGTGTAGGGTCGGGGGCCGAGACCCAGTACTTC. It encodes CASSVGSGAETQYF. The V and J genes are TRBV12-3 or TRBV12-4 and TRBJ2-5, with D perhaps assigned TRBD1 or TRBD2 (6 bases each). This CDR3 has 14 residues. The V end was cut by 5 bases, the J end by 5 bases, with 15 bases between.

V and J are TRBV7-9 and TRBJ2-1; D possibly uses TRBD1 or TRBD2 (5 bases each). The CDR3 extends over 16 amino acids. The V gene's germline CDR1 is SEHNR and CDR2 FQNEAQ (reference sequence). The ends were cut back, 7 bases at V and 7 bases at J, with 23 bases in the middle. The CDR3 region has the DNA TGTGCCAGCACCCGAACCGGGGCAGGGCCGCGGAATGAGCAGTTCTTC. Its translation is CASTRTGAGPRNEQFF.

The rearrangement links TRBV29-1 to TRBJ2-5, with D unclear. The CDR3 is 11 residues long. CDR1 and CDR2 from the germline V gene are SQVTM and ANQGSEA. Trimming took off 0 bases at V and 11 bases at J, with 10 bases between the two ends. CDR3: CSVEDTLEQYF. The CDR3 nucleotides are TGCAGCGTTGAAGATACTCTAGAGCAGTACTTC. Full variable domain (missing parts from reference TRBV29-1 and TRBJ2-5): SAVISQKPSRDICQRGTSLTIQCQVDSQVTMMFWYRQQPGQSLTLIATANQGSEATYESGFVIDKFPISRPNLTFSTLTVSNMSPEDSSIYLCSVEDTLEQYFGPGTRLLVL.

The CDR3 protein is CASSLGRTRENIQYF. CDR3 nucleotides: TGCGCCAGCAGCTTGGGGCGGACTAGGGAAAACATTCAGTACTTC. V usage is TRBV5-1 and J usage is TRBJ2-7, with 7 bases that match TRBD2. The DNA end is a closer match to TRBJ2-4, so the J assignment may be wrong. The CDR3 covers 15 residues. Germline CDR1 and CDR2: SGHRS and YFSETQ.

V is TRBV24-1 and J is TRBJ2-3; D perhaps matches TRBD1 (5 bases). Germline V gives CDR1 KGHDR, CDR2 SFDVKD. Trimming left V 6 bases short and J 0 bases short, with 21 bases between. CDR3 length: 18 residues. The CDR3 sequence is CATSSSFTGVSSTDTQYF. The CDR3 DNA is TGTGCCACCAGTTCCTCCTTTACAGGCGTTTCTAGCACAGATACGCAGTATTTT.

The chain has TRBV29-1 and TRBJ2-4; D is possibly TRBD2 (6 bases). The V gene lost 4 bases and the J gene lost 0 bases, with 13 bases spanning the gap. The CDR3 loop spans 15 amino acids. The germline V gene has CDR1 SQVTM and CDR2 ANQGSEA. CDR3 in DNA: TGCAGCGTTGCCCAGCGGGTCCTAGCCAAAAACATTCAGTACTTC. This encodes CSVAQRVLAKNIQYF.

The chain links TRBV24-1 to TRBJ2-7; 10 bases fit TRBD1. Per germline, CDR1 KGHDR and CDR2 SFDVKD. CDR3 length: 14 amino acids. Germline trimming cut 9 bases from V and 3 bases from J; bases unmatched to any gene: 7. The CDR3 loop reads CATSGTGDIYEQYF. For the CDR3, the DNA is TGTGCCACCTCCGGGACAGGGGACATCTACGAGCAGTACTTC.

This clonotype showed up just a few times. V gene TRBV6-5 combines with J gene TRBJ2-7, with TRBD1 matching 7 bases. This CDR3 is 14 amino acids long. The ends lost 6 bases at V and 0 bases at J; junction bases unmatched: 5. Germline CDR1 and CDR2: MNHEY and SVGAGI. The CDR3 DNA follows: TGTGCCAGCAGGCCCGGGACAGTCTCCTACGAGCAGTACTTC. As protein: CASRPGTVSYEQYF.

Of note for this clonotype: Compared with germline, one end of the junction differs, possibly owing to a read error. The chain is built from TRBV18 and TRBJ1-2; D is ambiguous. The CDR3 contains 13 residues. The germline V gene encodes CDR1 KGHSH and CDR2 LQKENI. Here the CDR3 reads CANSPEGSYGYTF. The CDR3 DNA reads as TGTGCCAACTCACCGGAAGGCTCCTATGGCTACACCTTC.

The chain links TRBV27 to TRBJ1-5; perhaps TRBD1 as D (5 bases). From germline, CDR1 is MNHEY and CDR2 SMNVEV (reference sequence). V was cut by 6 bases and J by 3 bases, with 12 bases left in between. The CDR3 consists of 14 residues. CDR3 nucleotides: TGTGCCAGCAGCGTACGACAGTTCAATCAGCCCCAGCATTTT. This encodes CASSVRQFNQPQHF.

This chain joins TRBV24-1 and TRBJ2-3; perhaps TRBD2 as D (5 bases). Trimming took off 4 bases at V and 4 bases at J, with 14 bases between the two ends. Germline-derived CDR1 and CDR2 are KGHDR and SFDVKD. The CDR3 is made up of 15 amino acids. The CDR3 region is CATSEAARVSDTQYF. The CDR3 DNA reads TGTGCCACCAGTGAAGCGGCAAGGGTTTCAGATACGCAGTATTTT.

The chain couples TRBV27 to TRBJ2-2; no reliable D call. V was clipped by 4 bases and J by 5 bases, with 11 bases between them. Germline CDR1 MNHEY, CDR2 SMNVEV (reference sequence). The CDR3 runs to 14 residues. This CDR3 is CASSSQTWTGELFF. CDR3 DNA sequence: TGTGCCAGCAGTTCCCAGACGTGGACCGGGGAGCTGTTTTTT.

V gene TRBV29-1 combines with J gene TRBJ2-5; 13 positions match TRBD2. The end of the DNA aligns better with TRBJ2-7, so the J call may be wrong. The CDR3 consists of 13 residues. Germline assignment: CDR1 SQVTM and CDR2 ANQGSEA. The CDR3: CGATSGRAYEQYF. The CDR3 DNA sequence: TGCGGCGCAACTAGCGGGAGGGCCTACGAGCAGTACTTC.

The V and J genes are TRBV20-1 and TRBJ2-4; D is perhaps TRBD2 (5 bases). The CDR3 consists of 12 residues. Trimming took 6 bases from V and 5 from J, leaving 11 bases between them. The germline V gene has CDR1 DFQATT and CDR2 SNEGSKA (reference sequence). This chain's CDR3 is CSAESRENIQYF. CDR3 nucleotide sequence: TGCAGTGCCGAGTCGAGGGAAAACATTCAGTACTTC.

This clonotype has more than one count but fewer than ten. The chain has TRBV20-1 and TRBJ2-7; 11 bases match TRBD2. Per the germline V gene, CDR1 is DFQATT and CDR2 is SNEGSKA (reference sequence). This CDR3 has 14 residues. J was trimmed by 3 bases and V by 6 bases; bases with no gene match: 7. The CDR3 coding sequence is TGCAGTGCCAGACTAGCGGGGAAGAACTACGAGCAGTACTTC. It encodes CSARLAGKNYEQYF.

This chain connects TRBV11-2 to TRBJ2-7; either TRBD1 or TRBD2 may supply D (5 bases each). Trimming removed 5 bases from V and 0 bases from J, with 23 bases in between. CDR1 and CDR2 from the germline V gene are SGHAT and FQNNGV. The CDR3 covers 18 residues. The CDR3 here is CASSHFRSLRGASYEQYF. In DNA, the CDR3 is TGTGCCAGCAGCCATTTCAGGTCCTTGAGGGGCGCCTCCTACGAGCAGTACTTC.

This sequence joins TRBV7-2 and TRBJ2-5; the D gene is possibly TRBD1 (5 bases). CDR3 length: 16 amino acids. Germline CDR1 SGHTA, CDR2 FQGNSA. V was cut by 5 bases and J by 11 bases, with 27 bases left in between. For the CDR3, the DNA is TGTGCCAGCAGCCCGCGGACCTTTCGATTGGACAATGAGCAGTACTTC. Amino acid sequence: CASSPRTFRLDNEQYF.

V usage is TRBV29-1 and J usage is TRBJ2-3, with TRBD1 matching 9 bases. The CDR3 totals 15 residues. CDR1 and CDR2 (germline): SQVTM, ANQGSEA. V gave up 3 bases and J gave up 14 bases; unmatched junction bases: 18. Written as DNA, the CDR3 is TGCAGCGTTGAGGGGACAGGGAGTGAGGACAGATACGCGTATTTT. Protein sequence: CSVEGTGSEDRYAYF.

This chain connects TRBV4-2 to TRBJ2-1; weak D call: TRBD1 (5 bases). Germline loops: CDR1 LGHNA, CDR2 YNFKEQ. Trimming shortened V by 3 bases and J by 12 bases, and 9 bases separated the two germline ends. This CDR3 comprises 11 residues. The CDR3 DNA reads TGTGCCAGCAGCCAGGCCCAGGGGCAGTTCTTC. It codes for CASSQAQGQFF.

The V call is TRBV5-1, the J call TRBJ2-3; the match to TRBD1 covers 7 bases. Trimming cost V 5 bases and J 1 base; bases outside gene matches: 7. Germline CDR1 and CDR2: SGHRS and YFSETQ. This CDR3 is built from 15 residues. The CDR3 bases are TGCGCCAGCAGGGGGACAGCGACGGGCACAGATACGCAGTATTTT. Its protein is CASRGTATGTDTQYF. Full variable domain (rest looked up from reference TRBV5-1 and TRBJ2-3): KAGVTQTPRYLIKTRGQQVTLSCSPISGHRSVSWYQQTPGQGLQFLFEYFSETQRNKGNFPGRFSGRQFSNSRSEMNVSTLELGDSALYLCASRGTATGTDTQYFGPGTRLTVL.

The J gene is TRBJ2-1, the V gene TRBV3-1; 10 bases are a match to TRBD2. V shed 4 bases and J 8 bases; nucleotides not matched to a gene: 11. This CDR3 comprises 16 residues. Germline-derived CDR1 and CDR2 are LGHDT and YNNKEL (reference sequence). CDR3 coding DNA: TGTGCCAGCAGCCTCCCCCCTAGCGGGAGATTCCATGAGCAGTTCTTC. This gives the protein CASSLPPSGRFHEQFF.

Only a few counts were recorded for this clonotype. The gene calls are TRBV9 and TRBJ2-4, with 7 bases that match TRBD2. Germline CDR1 reads SGDLS; CDR2 reads YYNGEE. V lost 1 base to trimming and J lost 0 bases; unmatched junction nucleotides: 4. This CDR3 has 16 residues. This chain's CDR3 is CASSVSSGIAKNIQYF. CDR3 DNA: TGTGCCAGCAGCGTATCCAGCGGGATAGCCAAAAACATTCAGTACTTC.

In this sample, this clonotype turned up a few times. The chain carries TRBV7-2 and TRBJ2-7, with D maybe TRBD1 (5 bases). Trimming shortened V by 2 bases and J by 4 bases, and 15 bases separated the two germline ends. This CDR3 has 15 amino acids. Germline loops: CDR1 SGHTA, CDR2 FQGNSA. CDR3 sequence: CASSLTSRVGYEQYF. The CDR3 coding sequence is TGTGCCAGCAGCTTAACGTCCAGGGTGGGGTACGAGCAGTACTTC.